A single sample gave rise to the 2 T cell receptor beta chains below, sequenced in a study of control samples from healthy donors and cancer patients. The table came from immunoSEQ multiplex PCR; TCRdb's copy has only in-frame clones and leaves some out. The table lists about 160,000 clones, roughly 90% of them singletons. The material sequenced was blood. The receptors originated from a man younger than 40 in good health.

The chain carries TRBV6-2 or TRBV6-3 and TRBJ2-7; D is perhaps TRBD2 (5 bases). CDR1 MNHEY and CDR2 SVGEGT come from the germline V gene. Between the trimmed V and J ends, which lost 4 bases and 4 bases, there was a span of 14 bases. CDR3 length equals 14 residues. Here the CDR3 reads CASSFGLAKYEQYF. Here the CDR3 DNA reads TGTGCCAGCAGTTTTGGTCTAGCAAAGTACGAGCAGTACTTC.

V and J are TRBV18 and TRBJ2-4; D might be TRBD1 (6 bases). Trimming cost V 6 bases and J 9 bases, with 15 bases left between them. The germline CDR1 and CDR2 sequences are KGHSH and LQKENI. The CDR3 consists of 13 residues. The CDR3 DNA follows: TGTGCCAGCTCCCCAGCAGGGGAAGGCATTCAGTACTTC. Translating it yields CASSPAGEGIQYF.